Listed below are T cell receptor beta chains from one sample, sequenced in a study of Graves' ophthalmopathy and Graves' hyperthyroidism. One entry per CDR3 protein, called by TCRdb with MiXCR from the multiplex PCR reads. The sample has about 180,000 distinct CDR3 sequences, over 35% seen once. The specimen was peripheral blood. These TCRs come from a woman aged 35 to 49 with Graves' ophthalmopathy. Both conserved end residues are part of each CDR3. The D gene is left open where the match is weak. Clone sizes are given selectively: once, few, many, or a class where the clone is expanded.

d_gene	j_gene	abundance	v_gene	CDR3nt	CDR3aa
-	TRBJ2-7	-	TRBV20-1	TGCAGTGCTAGACCCCAAACGCCGCGCGGAGTATACTTC	CSARPQTPRGVYF
TRBD1	TRBJ2-7	-	TRBV7-2	TGTGCCAGCAGCTCGGGACAGGGGAACCACGAGCAGTACTTC	CASSSGQGNHEQYF
-	TRBJ1-1	many	TRBV20-1	TGCAGTGCCGATCGTGGAGGGAACACTGAAGCTTTCTTT	CSADRGGNTEAFF
-	TRBJ2-2	-	TRBV20-1	TGCAGTGCTAGAGAGGGGGAGGCCGGGGACACCGGGGAGCTGTTTTTT	CSAREGEAGDTGELFF
-	TRBJ2-5	many	TRBV28	TGTGCCAGCAGTTTTGGGAGGTCTGAGACCCAGTACTTC	CASSFGRSETQYF
-	TRBJ1-5	-	TRBV5-6	TGTGCCAGCAGCGTTTTCCCGACGGACCGCAATCAGCCCCAGCATTTT	CASSVFPTDRNQPQHF
TRBD2	TRBJ2-5	-	TRBV6-1	TGTGCCAGCACCGACCGGGGGGGGTGGAAGACCCAGTACTTC	CASTDRGGWKTQYF
TRBD2	TRBJ2-5	many	TRBV12-3/TRBV12-4	TGTGCCAGCAGCCCACGAGGGACTAGTTCCCGGGAGACCCAGTACTTC	CASSPRGTSSRETQYF
-	TRBJ1-5	-	TRBV27	TGTGCCAGCTCCGACAGAGGAGGAATGGGCAATCAGCCCCAGCATTTT	CASSDRGGMGNQPQHF
TRBD1	TRBJ1-1	-	TRBV12-3/TRBV12-4	TGTGCCAGCAGTTTATCACATCAGGGGGTAGGAACTGAAGCTTTCTTT	CASSLSHQGVGTEAFF
-	TRBJ1-1	-	TRBV27	TGTGCCAGCAGTTTTATGGGCAGGAACACTGAAGCTTTCTTT	CASSFMGRNTEAFF
TRBD1	TRBJ1-5	many	TRBV29-1	TGCAGCGTCAGACAGGGGGCGGGTCAGCCCCAGCATTTT	CSVRQGAGQPQHF
TRBD2	TRBJ2-7	once	TRBV7-2	TGTGCCAGCAGCTTAGGCGGGAGGCTGGGCGAGCAGTACTTC	CASSLGGRLGEQYF
-	TRBJ1-1	many	TRBV6-6	TGTGCCAGCAGCCTCGACGGCTTTGAGGCTTTCTTT	CASSLDGFEAFF
-	TRBJ1-2	many	TRBV27	TGTGCCAGCAGCACTTCGGTCGGGAACTATGGCTACACCTTC	CASSTSVGNYGYTF
-	TRBJ1-2	few	TRBV5-1	TGCGCCAGCAGCTTGGGGACAGTCCAGGAAGGCTATGGCTACACCTTC	CASSLGTVQEGYGYTF
-	TRBJ2-5	many	TRBV25-1	TGTGCCAGCAGTGAGACAGGCCCAGGGGGGCAAGAGACCCAGTACTTC	CASSETGPGGQETQYF
-	TRBJ2-2	few	TRBV7-2	TGTGCCAGCAGCCCTAGGGTATCCGGGGAGCTGTTTTTT	CASSPRVSGELFF
-	TRBJ1-5	many	TRBV6-5	TGTGCCAGCAGTTACTCACCAGGGGAGGCGCGGTATCAGCCCCAGCATTTT	CASSYSPGEARYQPQHF
-	TRBJ2-7	many	TRBV28	TGTGCCAGCAGTTCGCGACCGTCGGGGGATGACTTC	CASSSRPSGDDF
TRBD1	TRBJ1-5	-	TRBV28	TGTGCCAGCAGTAAACAGGGGCCATCCAATCAGCCCCAGCATTTT	CASSKQGPSNQPQHF
-	TRBJ1-1	-	TRBV28	TGTGCCAGCGGATCGGGAAGGGCGCTCTGGGCTTTCTTT	CASGSGRALWAFF
-	TRBJ1-3	many	TRBV28	TGTGCCAGCAGTTCCCCCCCCGGCAGGGGCTCTGGAAACACCATATATTTT	CASSSPPGRGSGNTIYF
TRBD1	TRBJ2-2	-	TRBV24-1	TGTGCCACTATGGGACAGGGCAACACCGGGGAGCTGTTTTTT	CATMGQGNTGELFF
-	TRBJ1-2	few	TRBV11-2	TGTGCCAGCACGACAGGCGCCTTTGGCTACACCTTC	CASTTGAFGYTF
-	TRBJ2-2	many	TRBV6-1	TGTGCCAGCAGTGTAAACACCGGGGAGCTGTTTTTT	CASSVNTGELFF
-	TRBJ2-7	many	TRBV19	TGTGCCAGTAGTGCGTCCGGTGGGCCCTCCTACGAGCAGTACTTC	CASSASGGPSYEQYF
-	TRBJ1-2	many	TRBV9	TGTGCCAGCAGCGTAGGGGAAGGGGATGGCTATGGCTACACCTTC	CASSVGEGDGYGYTF